This is a list of T cell receptor beta chains from one sample in a study of human T cells and chemical hapten exposure. Each CDR3 protein gets one entry after TCRdb re-called the RACE reads with MiXCR. In the table there are 210,000 or so distinct CDR3 sequences, 20% to 25% of which are singletons. The specimen comprised whole blood, sampled in connection with sensitization to the hapten diphenylcyclopropenone (DPC). The receptors stem from a woman between 40 and 55 years old with alopecia areata. Some clones in this sample may be carry-over from other donors' samples. Both conserved end residues are part of each CDR3.

V | CDR3
TRBV5-1 | CASSLSGSEETQYF
TRBV28 | CASSLEYTEAFF
TRBV7-2 | CVSSPDRSYGYTF
TRBV7-2 | CASSPRQGALTGELFF
TRBV5-1 | CASSLLEASGSTDTQYF
TRBV7-2 | CASSSWTGGGNTEAFF
TRBV4-2 | CASSQDASGVTGANVLTF
TRBV28 | CATHGRGWEQYF
TRBV3-1 | CASSLQGNYGYTF
TRBV10-3 | CAISGQVGQPQHF
TRBV6-5 | CASAPTKTYGYTF
TRBV3-1 | CASSQGKDIQYF
TRBV4-2 | CASSQAAGATDTQYF
TRBV20-1 | CSATQPGVMYF
TRBV6-2/TRBV6-3 | CASREIPSEQFF
TRBV7-2 | CASSLRLAGEVDTQYF
TRBV5-1 | CASSYLLGETQYF
TRBV20-1 | CSASAGTGAAGYTF
TRBV10-3 | CAISGAPETPNTEAFF
TRBV20-1 | CSASLRGGGNQPQHF
TRBV7-2 | CASSPSPGPQETQYF
TRBV20-1 | CSARARTGNSYNEQFF
TRBV12-3/TRBV12-4 | CASREGQGAREQYF
TRBV7-9 | CASSLDSMVWDEQFF
TRBV9 | CASSARQATGELFF
TRBV7-2 | CASSLWSFTDTQYF
TRBV6-2/TRBV6-3 | CASSRAGTVIYEQYF
TRBV28 | CASREFYNSPLHF
TRBV28 | CASSLRSRTVLYTGELFF
TRBV7-2 | CASSPQVGIWDTEAFF
TRBV11-1 | CASRGGQGAGELFF
TRBV18 | CASSPPGAGELFF
TRBV27 | CASTASRGRGVNSPLHF
TRBV29-1 | CSARRGPTTGELFF
TRBV7-2 | CASTGLLGTQYF
TRBV29-1 | CSVEGVAGDYEQYF
TRBV6-5 | CASGYRGMNTEAFF
TRBV12-3/TRBV12-4 | CASSVREGQTDTQYF
TRBV4-2 | CASSQSGTSGREQFF
TRBV7-8 | CASSLVSSPSGYEQYF
TRBV5-1 | CASSPRRGWAGLQETQYF
TRBV28 | CASSPWTGASNGELFF
TRBV12-3/TRBV12-4 | CASSPVGEFTDTQYF
TRBV11-2 | CASSLGGRVETQYF
TRBV10-3 | CASRGAYEQYF
TRBV6-2/TRBV6-3 | CASRGQGAGRTDTQYF
TRBV6-5 | CASSYSQGRNSPLHF
TRBV10-3 | CAISTGDTEAFF
TRBV7-2 | CASSLAGALVYEQYF
TRBV7-2 | CASSMLSGSFYNEQFF
TRBV7-9 | CASSFRTEYGYTF
TRBV5-8 | CASSLARQANLNTDTQYF
TRBV12-3/TRBV12-4 | CASSLVLAGDTDTQYF
TRBV3-1 | CASSQRATGIGEKLFF
TRBV10-3 | CAISALVGEQFF
TRBV20-1 | CSARAWGEQYF
TRBV9 | CASSVDHNEKLFF